This T cell receptor beta chain was identified in a study of blood T cells in healthy people across ages. Study overall: There was about one barcoded beta molecule captured by template switching per two T cells.

A second roughly 7 to 11 cycle PCR used barcoded and J-beta primers. MiXCR was run by TCRdb on the 5' RACE reads, yielding one entry per CDR3 protein. Here the sample spans 1.2 million to 1.5 million distinct CDR3 sequences, around 42% being singletons. Details on this clonotype: Its cognate antigen is unknown.

Whole-study findings and limits: Shifts in expanded clonotypes may have been confounded by donor CMV status, which was unknown.

Trimming shortened V by 8 bases and J by 9 bases, and 11 bases separated the two germline ends. The CDR3 is made up of 12 amino acids. Germline V lookup: CDR1 MNHEY, CDR2 SMNVEV (reference sequence). Sequencing used blood. V and J are TRBV27 and TRBJ1-6; D is uncertain. The sequence came from a woman aged 18-30 years in good health. The DNA of the CDR3 is TGTGCCAGCGGCCAATTAGCTTCACCCCTCCACTTT. Translating it yields CASGQLASPLHF.